This TCR beta chain was observed in a study of cytomegalovirus exposure and HLA in healthy donors. Notes on the study in general: As a later analysis showed, a missense DCLRE1C variant was linked to trimming of TCR beta V- and J-genes. TCR beta sequences reportedly predicted most subjects' HLA-A and HLA-B alleles accurately. High specificity and sensitivity for cytomegalovirus status were reported for the classifier.

The PCR employed 60 Vbeta primers together with 13 Jbeta primers. Using immunoSEQ multiplex PCR, the repertoire was profiled, and TCRdb retains in-frame clones only, with some absent. The sample contains more than 150,000 clones, 76% of which appear only once. Germline CDR1 reads KGHSH; CDR2 reads LQKENI. Trimming at V came to 0 bases and at J to 4 bases, leaving 10 bases not matched to a gene. The CDR3 covers 18 residues. This clone was observed a handful of times. The antigen is not known. The clonotype comes from a woman in her 30s in good health and CMV-seropositive. The sequencing sample was made of PBMCs. The chain joins TRBV18 to TRBJ2-2; TRBD1 agrees at 8 bases. The CDR3 here is CASSPPNGRTGLTGELFF. CDR3 in DNA: TGTGCCAGCTCACCACCGAACGGCAGGACAGGGCTCACCGGGGAGCTGTTTTTT.